This T cell receptor (beta chain) was documented in a study of cytomegalovirus exposure and HLA in healthy donors (dated by TCRdb to about 2017). Describing the broader study: In an earlier analysis of under 750 of the donors, 276 Gb of sequence data and some 100 million unique TCR beta sequences from approximately 180 million T cells were reported. Donor age, sex, ethnicity and CMV serostatus were compiled alongside the repertoire data. To decide whether each TCR beta V gene segment behaved as functional or pseudogenic, an earlier analysis of some 580 of the donors relied on high-throughput TCR beta sequencing. The aim of the study was to test whether cataloging public T cell receptors could identify signatures of past pathogen exposure. The study profiled the T cell repertoires of 500 to 800 subjects by immunosequencing and related them to cytomegalovirus serostatus. To predict cytomegalovirus infection status, the study brought together high-throughput TCR immunosequencing, statistical association of individual TCRs with disease status, and machine learning. Rather than drawing on any new phenotypic data, the later analysis identified candidate immune exposures from TCR beta sequences and the way those sequences occurred across donors. The number of donors typed differed by locus, with roughly 629-640 for A, B, C, DRB1 and DQB1, approximately 500 for DQA1, under 610 for DPA1, and 400 to 490 for DPB1. Roughly 300 gigabases of sequencing data and 91 million or so unique TCR sequences made up an early release that covered 500 to 650 HLA-typed donors. Of the roughly 400 genotyped donors, 65% to 90% were placed in the genetic ancestry cluster associated with self-reported Caucasian donors. About five DR-DQ haplotypes were treated as single units for association and clustering because of strong linkage in the cohort. In a later genetic analysis, genome-wide SNP genotypes for about three fifths of the roughly 670 donors were used, and that subset was treated as a discovery cohort. A later analysis re-examined previously published TCR beta repertoires from more than 650 donors and added high-resolution HLA genotyping to investigate patterns of TCR occurrence. Along with the approximately 620-subject first cohort, a separate validation cohort of over 90 different subjects was used. Class I and class II HLA loci were covered by the typing at four-digit resolution. All discovery cohort repertoires had been generated on a single sequencing platform. On average, over 200,000 unique TCR beta nucleotide sequences were sequenced per donor among some 430 genotyped donors of the cohort, with 15% to 20% of those sequences being non-productive. Overall results and qualifications from the work: Only TCR beta chains were sequenced in this cohort, and the absence of alpha or paired-chain data limited detectable features. A total of fewer than 200 TCR beta chains were listed by the study as associated with cytomegalovirus. In an earlier analysis of about 540 of the donors, most TCR beta V segments were observed in productive rearrangements about 90% or about 30% of the time, broadly matching IMGT annotations. In a later analysis, HLA-associated TCR beta chains were found to be more clonally expanded and to have lower generation probabilities than equally common non-associated chains. A further reported finding was that TCR beta sequences accurately predicted the HLA-A and HLA-B alleles for most subjects in the first cohort. Because counts were too low, seventeen rarely observed V segments, including chromosome 9 orphons, were excluded from the earlier analysis of a few hundred of the donors. An association between a missense DCLRE1C variant and V-gene and J-gene trimming of TCR beta chains was found in a later genetic analysis and replicated in an independent cohort. The only immune exposure information available for the cohort was CMV serostatus. Correlated functional status among segregating V segments might be attributable to linkage disequilibrium, but an unknown experimental factor could not be ruled out. In a later analysis, over 15,000 TCR beta sequences were associated with specific HLA alleles at a false discovery rate of 0.05. HLA typing was unavailable for some donors at each locus, so association tests used only the typed subset. A few of the identified cytomegalovirus-associated TCR beta chains were confirmed in vitro to be specific for cytomegalovirus antigens. The 87-base-pair reads could not distinguish some IMGT-functional V segments, including TRBV6-2 and TRBV6-3, so those segments were excluded. According to a later analysis, parvovirus B19, influenza, CMV and Epstein-Barr virus appeared linked to several top co-occurrence clusters. According to a later genetic analysis, donors in an Asian-associated ancestry cluster had fewer N-insertions in productive TCRs than the roughly 670-donor mean. It was suggested by the authors that the approach could potentially be generalized to other disease states and immunological phenotypes. According to a later analysis, TCR association rates differed among HLA loci, with DRB1 alleles showing the most associated TCRs and HLA-C alleles showing the fewest. The presence/absence analyses assumed that sequencing depth was roughly uniform across donors, and that assumption may not be true. In a later analysis, most CMV-associated TCR beta chains were found to appear HLA-restricted, with HLA associations seemingly driven largely by CMV exposure. A cluster of highly shared sequence variants was judged likely to represent a technical artifact of the sequencing pipeline. The classifier was reported to diagnose cytomegalovirus status with high specificity and sensitivity in both the original cohort and the validation cohort. While some public TCRs were present in many individuals, most TCR sequences turned up only very rarely across donors. Assigning TCR associations to individual alleles was difficult when HLA alleles, especially DR and DQ, strongly co-occurred.

Comment on this clone: The clone's antigen remains unknown. No clone much larger than this one lies a single base away; base qualities are absent.

The cohort was made up of 500 to 800 healthy bone marrow donors. At the time of sampling, every cohort member was nominally healthy, though immune exposures that went unrecorded were likely present. The donor was CMV seronegative and belonged to the group of around 400 seronegative cohort members. A peripheral blood sample was provided by each donor, and peripheral blood mononuclear cells were used for TCR beta sequencing. The Qiagen DNeasy Blood Extraction Kit was used to extract genomic DNA from the blood cell samples. Library preparation was by the immunoSEQ multiplex PCR assay. A mixture of 60 forward primers for TCR Vbeta segments and 13 reverse primers for TCR Jbeta segments was used in the multiplex PCR. Amplification of the CDR3 region of rearranged TCR beta genes was performed with a multiplex PCR assay on genomic DNA. The Illumina HiSeq System was used to sequence the amplified TCR beta libraries as 87-base-pair reads. For the original study's pipeline: A later analysis tallied some 79 million unique TCR beta chains across the 666 repertoires, and around 9.9 million of those chains were shared by two or more donors. To remove PCR and sequencing errors, raw reads were error-corrected and collapsed into unique sequences using a nearest-neighbor algorithm that merged closely related sequences. V, D and J gene segments were assigned by aligning CDR3 sequences to IMGT reference sequences. For a sequence to be retained, a match of at least six nucleotides to both a V gene segment and a J gene segment was required. Rearrangements were classified as productive when the CDR3 lacked stop codons and remained in frame with V and J, and all other rearrangements were classified as non-productive. Following IMGT convention, CDR3 was defined as the stretch from the second conserved V-encoded cysteine up to the conserved J-encoded phenylalanine. The earlier analysis of fewer than 700 of the donors excluded sequences that lacked an unambiguous match to a single V gene segment. An earlier analysis of 550 to 650 of the donors classified V segments as functional when productive rearrangements were above 56.7% and as segregating when the standard deviation between donors was above 5%. A statistical classification framework was built for diagnosing cytomegalovirus status from the catalog of TCR beta chain sequences. In a later analysis, TCR nucleotide sequences were compared against IMGT/GENE-DB human TR gene sequences so that V and J genes could be assigned. Using the TCRdist pipeline, a later analysis assigned CDR3 sequences along with most-parsimonious VDJ recombination scenarios. In a later analysis, each TCR beta chain was defined by its CDR3 amino acid sequence together with its V-gene family, and reads without a unique V-gene family were excluded. In a later analysis, a few hundred highly shared, low-generation-probability nucleotide sequences were removed to address suspected cross-contamination and a sequencing artifact. For each public chain, a later analysis derived a clonal expansion index from normalized ranks of inferred template counts within each repertoire. Generation probabilities in a later analysis came from a VDJ recombination model fitted to out-of-frame rearrangements, and those results were checked against IGoR. A later analysis scored TCR-TCR, TCR-HLA and TCR-CMV co-occurrence with hypergeometric tests, applying a repertoire-size bias correction to TCR pairs. To estimate false discovery rates, a later analysis permuted the HLA or CMV assignments 20 times. In a later analysis, co-occurring TCRs were grouped using DBSCAN, with TCRdist sequence similarity added in when clustering inside HLA-allele-positive subsets. Repertoires with fewer than 30,000 or more than 120,000 public chains were left out of co-occurrence clustering, as were several repertoires with anomalous nucleotide sharing. TCRdb obtained this table from immuneACCESS and retained in-frame rearrangements with V and J assigned. These tables miss some clones; where compared with another copy, unresolved V genes account for less than half of the shortfall, and the remainder is unexplained. V and J calls and clone size are those listed in that table; D and trimming were worked out from the DNA. The sample has approximately 150,000 clones on record, 65% to 85% of them singletons. The ten largest clonotypes hold more than 2.5% of the sample.

As encoded in the germline V gene, CDR1 is SGHDT while CDR2 is YYEEEE. V loses 6 bases at its end and J loses 2 bases; junction bases beyond the gene matches: 7. From the cysteine up to the phenylalanine, the CDR3 has a length of 15 residues. Only the CDR3 DNA stays, 45 bases, in frame from base 1. The sequence joins TRBV5-6 to TRBJ1-5, and 8 junction bases match TRBD1. This receptor was identified in a male donor in good health and CMV-seronegative. Material for sequencing was PBMCs. The sequenced DNA is TGTGCCAGCACCCACAGGGGGATGGGCAATCAGCCCCAGCATTTT. It codes for CASTHRGMGNQPQHF. Outside the CDR3, residues come from the reference TRBV5-6 and TRBJ1-5 proteins, so the full variable domain is: DAGVTQSPTHLIKTRGQQVTLRCSPKSGHDTVSWYQQALGQGPQFIFQYYEEEERQRGNFPDRFSGHQFPNYSSELNVNALLLGDSALYLCASTHRGMGNQPQHFGDGTRLSIL.